The entry that follows covers one T cell receptor beta chain sequence. The antigen is not known. These data come from a study of response to subunit inactivated influenza vaccine. MiXCR was run by TCRdb on the RT-PCR reads, yielding one entry per CDR3 protein. Among hundreds of thousands of distinct CDR3 sequences, 6.5% to 8% were seen once, and the ten largest hold 10% to 15%. Notes on the study in general: It was the authors' suggestion that each seasonal influenza vaccination recruits few new T cells.

This CDR3 region has 14 residues. V was trimmed by 5 bases and J by 5 bases, leaving 16 bases between them. Looked up from germline, CDR1 is LGHDT and CDR2 is YNNKEL (reference sequence). V usage is TRBV3-1 and J usage is TRBJ2-7; D may be TRBD1 (5 bases). Sequencing was performed on PBMCs from blood, taken less than 30 months after vaccination. This clonotype was sampled from a man aged 45-69 years who received an inactivated influenza vaccine. CDR3 nucleotides: TGTGCCAGCAGCAAGGCAGGGATAACCCACGAGCAGTACTTC. It yields the protein CASSKAGITHEQYF.